This TCR beta chain emerged from a study of regulatory T cells in long-lasting Graves disease. Study observations and caveats: There were preferences for TRBV28, TRBJ1-2 and TRBJ2-5 in persistent disease.

The germline V and J ends were trimmed by 0 bases and 2 bases, with 6 bases remaining between them. Germline V gives CDR1 SGHNT, CDR2 YYREEE (reference sequence). This CDR3 is 13 amino acids long. Researchers made TCR beta libraries by using iRepertoire HTBI primers and running Arm-PCR on CDR3 regions. TCRdb processed the multiplex PCR reads anew with MiXCR; each CDR3 protein has one entry. The sample holds about 540,000 distinct CDR3 sequences; about 13% are singletons and the top ten take over 7.5%. Note on this clonotype: Antigen: not known.

Time point of the sample: newly diagnosed GD, antithyroid drugs for less than 3 months. PBMC RNA served as the TCR library source. The same data also contributed to another study, on T cells in Graves' hyperthyroidism and ophthalmopathy.

Sequencing used peripheral blood mononuclear cells (PBMCs), obtained at new diagnosis, from a patient treated with antithyroid drugs. This TCR derives from a man aged 25-45 years with Graves disease. The V call is TRBV5-4, the J call TRBJ2-7; D gene uncertain. The CDR3 DNA reads TGTGCCAGCAGCTTGGACCAACCCTACGAGCAGTACTTC. Amino acids: CASSLDQPYEQYF. The whole variable domain, filled in from reference TRBV5-4 and TRBJ2-7, reads ETGVTQSPTHLIKTRGQQVTLRCSSQSGHNTVSWYQQALGQGPQFIFQYYREEENGRGNFPPRFSGLQFPNYSSELNVNALELDDSALYLCASSLDQPYEQYFGPGTRLTVT.